This TCR beta chain stems from a study of T cell clonotyping in hematopoietic cell transplantation. Worth noting for this clone: Distinct nucleotide sequences in the sample also encode this CDR3.

The repertoire was sequenced with immunoSEQ multiplex PCR; TCRdb's copy has only in-frame clones and lacks some. The table includes around 15,000 clones, around 97% detected once. The germline CDR1 and CDR2 sequences are MRHNA and SNTAGT. Trimming removed 2 bases from V and 4 bases from J, with 8 bases in between. The CDR3 runs to 13 residues. The source is a female patient between 50 and 59 years old who had an allogeneic stem cell transplant from an unrelated donor, so T cells may come from the graft donor. Some clones in this sample may be carry-over from other donors' samples. Sequenced material: peripheral blood mononuclear cells, taken 30 days after allogeneic stem cell transplant. This chain links TRBV6-4 with TRBJ1-1, with D unresolved. The CDR3, as DNA: TGTGCCAGCAGTGACGAAGGAGGCACTGAAGCTTTCTTT. Amino acids: CASSDEGGTEAFF.